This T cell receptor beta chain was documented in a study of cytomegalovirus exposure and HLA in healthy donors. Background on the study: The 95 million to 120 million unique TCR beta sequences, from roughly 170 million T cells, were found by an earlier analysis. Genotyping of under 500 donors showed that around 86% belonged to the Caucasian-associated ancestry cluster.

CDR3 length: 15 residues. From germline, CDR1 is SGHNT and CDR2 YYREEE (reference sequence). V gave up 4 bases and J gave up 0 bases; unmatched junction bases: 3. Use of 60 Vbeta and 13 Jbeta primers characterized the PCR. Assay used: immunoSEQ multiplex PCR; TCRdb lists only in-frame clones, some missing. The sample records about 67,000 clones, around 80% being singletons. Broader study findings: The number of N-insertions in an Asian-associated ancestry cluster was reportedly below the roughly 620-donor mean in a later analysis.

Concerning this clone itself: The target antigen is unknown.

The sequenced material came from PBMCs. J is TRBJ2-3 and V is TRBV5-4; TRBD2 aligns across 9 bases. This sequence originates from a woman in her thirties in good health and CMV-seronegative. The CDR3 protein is CASSRLAVSTDTQYF. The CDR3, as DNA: TGTGCCAGCAGCCGACTAGCGGTAAGCACAGATACGCAGTATTTT.